This T cell receptor beta chain appears in the sequencing data of a study of shared clonotypes between healthy human individuals. General study points: Naive CD4 clonotypes were shared across several donors at roughly 5.3%.

This CDR3 region has 14 residues. CDR1 is SGHRS and CDR2 is YFSETQ in the germline V gene. The V end was cut by 4 bases, the J end by 1 base, with 10 bases between. Concerning this clone itself: Its matching antigen is unknown. This specimen includes other DNA sequences encoding the same CDR3.

Original handling: Junction-only immunoSEQ data arrived without quality scores, meaning filtering differed. Here immunoSEQ multiplex PCR was the method, and the copy in TCRdb shows in-frame clones only, minus some. V and J calls and clone size come straight from that table; D and trimming were deduced from the DNA. Of approximately 2.3 million clones listed, more than 85% are singletons. Each of the donors was a healthy adult who was HIV-negative and had not had a recent acute infection or vaccination. Everyone who donated was a Caucasian adult who lived in Nashville, Tennessee. The chain is built from TRBV5-1 and TRBJ2-3; D ambiguous. The sequenced sample was naive CD4+ T cells from PBMCs. Noted subset: CD45RA+ positively selected. The sequence came from a man between 18 and 29 years old in good health. Some clones in this sample may be carry-over from other donors' samples. The CDR3 reads CASSPFAGTDTQYF. CDR3 nucleotides: TGCGCCAGCAGCCCCTTTGCTGGCACAGATACGCAGTATTTT. Combining the CDR3 with reference TRBV5-1 and TRBJ2-3 gives the whole variable domain KAGVTQTPRYLIKTRGQQVTLSCSPISGHRSVSWYQQTPGQGLQFLFEYFSETQRNKGNFPGRFSGRQFSNSRSEMNVSTLELGDSALYLCASSPFAGTDTQYFGPGTRLTVL.